This T cell receptor (beta chain) was recovered during a study of blood T cell repertoires in COVID-19. About the study: Nucleic acid was either cDNA or gDNA, and it came from T cells, B-cell-depleted T cells, or PBMCs.

Trimming removed 4 bases from V and 3 bases from J, with 7 bases in between. Germline assignment: CDR1 SEHNR and CDR2 FQNEAQ (reference sequence). The CDR3 runs to 12 residues. Generated by immunoSEQ multiplex PCR, the TCRdb table keeps only in-frame clones and is missing some. The top ten clones hold approximately 26% of a sample with about 50,000 clones, roughly 91% of them seen once. This sequence originates from a human donor in a cohort sampled during active COVID-19. The J gene is TRBJ2-7, the V gene TRBV7-9, with D possibly matching TRBD1 (5 bases). Sequenced sample: peripheral blood. The CDR3 DNA reads as TGTGCCAGCAGCTCGCAGGGCTACGAGCAGTACGTC. Translating gives CASSSQGYEQYV.